These 3 T cell receptor beta chains share one sample of origin, sequenced in a study of T cell clones after liver transplantation. The data were produced by immunoSEQ multiplex PCR, yet TCRdb's version contains in-frame clones alone and is incomplete. Here the sample spans around 21,000 clones, 80% to 95% being singletons. The sequencing used CD8+ T cells from blood, collected less than 27 months after liver transplant. All receptors come from a human patient who received a liver transplant. These T cells may partly come from the graft donor.

The rearrangement uses TRBV4-2 and TRBJ2-1, with 12 positions matching TRBD2. The ends lost 4 bases at V and 8 bases at J; junction bases unmatched: 6. Per the germline V gene, CDR1 is LGHNA and CDR2 is YNFKEQ. The CDR3 has 15 amino acids. Here the CDR3 reads CASSPRWTSGDEQFF. For the CDR3, the DNA is TGTGCCAGCAGCCCCAGATGGACTAGCGGGGATGAGCAGTTCTTC.

The gene calls are TRBV7-9 and TRBJ2-2, with 7 nucleotides matching TRBD1. CDR3 length: 15 residues. Germline V gives CDR1 SEHNR, CDR2 FQNEAQ (reference sequence). The trim removed 4 bases at V and 3 bases at J, leaving 5 bases unmatched. Here the CDR3 reads CASSSTGRDTGELFF. In DNA, the CDR3 is TGTGCCAGCAGCTCGACAGGGCGGGACACCGGGGAGCTGTTTTTT. Filled out from reference TRBV7-9 and TRBJ2-2, the complete variable domain reads DTGVSQNPRHKITKRGQNVTFRCDPISEHNRLYWYRQTLGQGPEFLTYFQNEAQLEKSRLLSDRFSAERPKGSFSTLEIQRTEQGDSAMYLCASSSTGRDTGELFFGEGSRLTVL.

The chain couples TRBV12-5 to TRBJ2-1; 9 bases fit TRBD2. The germline gives CDR1 LGHNT, CDR2 FRNRAP. CDR3 length: 16 residues. V lost 7 bases and J lost 8; bases outside the gene matches: 15. The DNA of the CDR3 is TGTGCTAGTGCCGCCCTACTAAGCGGGAGGTTCGATGAGCAGTTCTTC. Protein product: CASAALLSGRFDEQFF.